The rows below give T cell receptor beta chains drawn from one sample of a study of shared clonotypes between healthy human individuals. Here immunoSEQ multiplex PCR was the method, and the copy in TCRdb shows in-frame clones only, minus some. Of some 2.1 million clones listed, 93% are singletons. Sample: naive CD8+ T cells from PBMCs. The receptors derive from a man aged 18 to 29 in good health. Some clones in this sample may be carry-over from other donors' samples. The CDR3 runs from the conserved cysteine through the conserved F or W. Fields, in order: clone size, V gene, J gene, D gene, CDR3 DNA, CDR3 protein. D genes are given only for firm matches. Clone size is stated in some rows and not others, as once, few, many or a class when expanded.

clone size: NA; V gene: TRBV4-1; J gene: TRBJ1-6; D gene: TRBD1; CDR3 DNA: TGCGCCAGCAGCCAAGATAGAGGGGGCGCGGAATCACCCCTCCACTTT; CDR3 protein: CASSQDRGGAESPLHF
clone size: NA; V gene: TRBV9; J gene: TRBJ1-1; D gene: TRBD1; CDR3 DNA: TGTGCCAGCAGCGTAGGGGACAGGGGATTGAACACTGAAGCTTTCTTT; CDR3 protein: CASSVGDRGLNTEAFF
clone size: NA; V gene: TRBV19; J gene: TRBJ2-3; D gene: NA; CDR3 DNA: TGTGCCAGTAGTATGAAAGGCACAGATACGCAGTATTTT; CDR3 protein: CASSMKGTDTQYF
clone size: once; V gene: TRBV29-1; J gene: TRBJ2-7; D gene: TRBD2; CDR3 DNA: TGCAGCGTTGTACTAGCGGACTCCTACGAGCAGTACTTC; CDR3 protein: CSVVLADSYEQYF
clone size: NA; V gene: TRBV2; J gene: TRBJ1-5; D gene: TRBD1; CDR3 DNA: TGTGCCAGCGGGGACAGGGTGGATCAGCCCCAGCATTTT; CDR3 protein: CASGDRVDQPQHF
clone size: NA; V gene: TRBV7-2; J gene: TRBJ2-3; D gene: TRBD1; CDR3 DNA: TGTGCCAGCAGCCGGACAGGGGCGTTCGGAGATACGCAGTATTTT; CDR3 protein: CASSRTGAFGDTQYF
clone size: NA; V gene: TRBV6-1; J gene: TRBJ2-7; D gene: TRBD1; CDR3 DNA: TGTGCCAGCAGTCCGGGACAGGGGGCCGTTTACGAGCAGTACTTC; CDR3 protein: CASSPGQGAVYEQYF
clone size: NA; V gene: TRBV7-8; J gene: TRBJ2-3; D gene: NA; CDR3 DNA: TGTGCCAGCAGCTTGTGGCATCCAGGCACAGATACGCAGTATTTT; CDR3 protein: CASSLWHPGTDTQYF
clone size: NA; V gene: TRBV28; J gene: TRBJ1-1; D gene: NA; CDR3 DNA: TGTGCCAGCAGTTTTCGGCCACTGAACACTGAAGCTTTCTTT; CDR3 protein: CASSFRPLNTEAFF
clone size: NA; V gene: TRBV28; J gene: TRBJ1-5; D gene: NA; CDR3 DNA: TGTGCCAGCAGTATTGTGGGGCCGGGATCCATGGGCAATCAGCCCCAGCATTTT; CDR3 protein: CASSIVGPGSMGNQPQHF
clone size: NA; V gene: TRBV9; J gene: TRBJ2-5; D gene: NA; CDR3 DNA: TGTGCCAGCAGCGCCACAGCCGGGGAGACCCAGTACTTC; CDR3 protein: CASSATAGETQYF
clone size: NA; V gene: TRBV9; J gene: TRBJ1-5; D gene: NA; CDR3 DNA: TGTGCCAGCAGCGTACAGGGAGGCAATCAGCCCCAGCATTTT; CDR3 protein: CASSVQGGNQPQHF
clone size: once; V gene: TRBV28; J gene: TRBJ2-7; D gene: NA; CDR3 DNA: TGTGCCAGCAGTTTAGCAGGGGACCTCGGCGAGCAGTACTTC; CDR3 protein: CASSLAGDLGEQYF
clone size: once; V gene: TRBV27; J gene: TRBJ2-7; D gene: TRBD1; CDR3 DNA: TGTGCCAGCAGTCCGGGACAGGGGTCAACCCCTCTCAGCTCCTACGAGCAGTACTTC; CDR3 protein: CASSPGQGSTPLSSYEQYF
clone size: once; V gene: TRBV14; J gene: TRBJ2-7; D gene: TRBD1; CDR3 DNA: TGTGCCAGCAGCCAAGAGGGACAGGGTGCCTACGAGCAGTACTTC; CDR3 protein: CASSQEGQGAYEQYF
clone size: NA; V gene: TRBV6-1; J gene: TRBJ1-1; D gene: NA; CDR3 DNA: TGTGCCAGCAGTGACGGGCCTAACACTGAAGCTTTCTTT; CDR3 protein: CASSDGPNTEAFF
clone size: NA; V gene: TRBV20-1; J gene: TRBJ1-2; D gene: NA; CDR3 DNA: TGCAGCGGTGACGTTGGCTACACCTTC; CDR3 protein: CSGDVGYTF
clone size: NA; V gene: TRBV10-2; J gene: TRBJ1-2; D gene: NA; CDR3 DNA: TGCGCCAGCAGTGAGTCGACGACAGTCCGGGGCTACACCTTC; CDR3 protein: CASSESTTVRGYTF
clone size: NA; V gene: TRBV2; J gene: TRBJ2-3; D gene: NA; CDR3 DNA: TGTGCCAGCAGTGATTACCGGGACTCCGAAACGTCGGATACGCAGTATTTT; CDR3 protein: CASSDYRDSETSDTQYF
clone size: NA; V gene: TRBV28; J gene: TRBJ1-4; D gene: NA; CDR3 DNA: TGTGCCAGCAGTCCTATGAGGTCGGGGGCGCCTAATGAAAAACTGTTTTTT; CDR3 protein: CASSPMRSGAPNEKLFF
clone size: NA; V gene: TRBV27; J gene: TRBJ2-5; D gene: TRBD2; CDR3 DNA: TGTGCCAGCAGTTTAGGAGGGACCGCGGGGGGGACCCAGTACTTC; CDR3 protein: CASSLGGTAGGTQYF
clone size: once; V gene: TRBV27; J gene: TRBJ1-1; D gene: TRBD1; CDR3 DNA: TGTGCCAGCAGTTCCCCTGGGACAGGGGGCGCGAACACTGAAGCTTTCTTT; CDR3 protein: CASSSPGTGGANTEAFF
clone size: NA; V gene: TRBV11-2; J gene: TRBJ2-1; D gene: NA; CDR3 DNA: TGTGCCAGCAGCCCATGGAAGTCCAATGAGCAGTTCTTC; CDR3 protein: CASSPWKSNEQFF
clone size: once; V gene: TRBV29-1; J gene: TRBJ2-7; D gene: TRBD2; CDR3 DNA: TGCAGCGTTGAAATTATCCCCCGCGGGGAGGGCTCCTACGAGCAGTACTTC; CDR3 protein: CSVEIIPRGEGSYEQYF
clone size: NA; V gene: TRBV29-1; J gene: TRBJ2-7; D gene: NA; CDR3 DNA: TGCAGCGTTGCGGCTGACAGCTACGAGCAGTACTTC; CDR3 protein: CSVAADSYEQYF
clone size: NA; V gene: TRBV6-5; J gene: TRBJ2-7; D gene: TRBD1; CDR3 DNA: TGTGCCAGCAGTTACGGGCTTCCCACAGGGGTATACGAGCAGTACTTC; CDR3 protein: CASSYGLPTGVYEQYF
clone size: NA; V gene: TRBV19; J gene: TRBJ1-2; D gene: NA; CDR3 DNA: TGTGCCAGTAGTATAGGACGGGGCCCGAGTTATGGCTACACCTTC; CDR3 protein: CASSIGRGPSYGYTF
clone size: NA; V gene: TRBV28; J gene: TRBJ2-7; D gene: NA; CDR3 DNA: TGTGCCAGCAGCCCGCGGACATCACCCAACGAGCAGTACTTC; CDR3 protein: CASSPRTSPNEQYF
clone size: NA; V gene: TRBV6-5; J gene: TRBJ2-2; D gene: TRBD1; CDR3 DNA: TGTGCCAGCAGTGGGGACAGCACCGGGGAGCTGTTTTTT; CDR3 protein: CASSGDSTGELFF
clone size: NA; V gene: TRBV15; J gene: TRBJ2-3; D gene: TRBD2; CDR3 DNA: TGTGCCACCAGCAGAGACCCGTGGGGTAGCGGGAGTCCAGATACGCAGTATTTT; CDR3 protein: CATSRDPWGSGSPDTQYF
clone size: NA; V gene: TRBV2; J gene: TRBJ1-1; D gene: NA; CDR3 DNA: TGTGCCAGCAGTGAGGAGGGAGAGAACACTGAAGCTTTCTTT; CDR3 protein: CASSEEGENTEAFF
clone size: NA; V gene: TRBV19; J gene: TRBJ2-7; D gene: TRBD2; CDR3 DNA: TGTGCCAGTAGTGGATGGACTAGCGGCTACTACGAGCAGTACTTC; CDR3 protein: CASSGWTSGYYEQYF
clone size: NA; V gene: TRBV27; J gene: TRBJ2-7; D gene: TRBD1; CDR3 DNA: TGTGCCAGCACTATTTCCGGGACAGGTGGCCACGAGCAGTACTTC; CDR3 protein: CASTISGTGGHEQYF
clone size: NA; V gene: TRBV30; J gene: TRBJ1-1; D gene: TRBD1; CDR3 DNA: TGTGCCTGGAGCCTGGACGGTACAGGGGGATGGGCTTTCTTT; CDR3 protein: CAWSLDGTGGWAFF
clone size: NA; V gene: TRBV4-1; J gene: TRBJ2-5; D gene: TRBD1; CDR3 DNA: TGCGCCAGCAGCCAAGATCAGGCGACAGGGCCAGAGACCCAGTACTTC; CDR3 protein: CASSQDQATGPETQYF
clone size: NA; V gene: TRBV7-2; J gene: TRBJ2-7; D gene: TRBD2; CDR3 DNA: TGTGCCAGCAGCCGTAGCGGGACGCCCTACGAGCAGTACTTC; CDR3 protein: CASSRSGTPYEQYF
clone size: once; V gene: TRBV7-2; J gene: TRBJ1-3; D gene: NA; CDR3 DNA: TGTGCCAGCAGCCTGATCGGGAGGCCCTCTGGAAACACCATATATTTT; CDR3 protein: CASSLIGRPSGNTIYF
clone size: NA; V gene: TRBV7-3; J gene: TRBJ2-7; D gene: NA; CDR3 DNA: TGTGCCAGCACCACCTCCTGGTGGGAGAGTAGGGCCTACGAGCAGTACTTC; CDR3 protein: CASTTSWWESRAYEQYF
clone size: once; V gene: TRBV9; J gene: TRBJ2-1; D gene: TRBD2; CDR3 DNA: TGTGCCAGCAGCGTCCCACCGGGACTAAAGTTCTTC; CDR3 protein: CASSVPPGLKFF
clone size: NA; V gene: TRBV11-2; J gene: TRBJ2-1; D gene: NA; CDR3 DNA: TGTGCCAGCAGCTTAGGTCTTCTCTCCTACAATGAGCAGTTCTTC; CDR3 protein: CASSLGLLSYNEQFF
clone size: NA; V gene: TRBV4-3; J gene: TRBJ2-1; D gene: TRBD2; CDR3 DNA: TGCGCCAGCAGCCCCTCTAGCGGGATCTACAATGAGCAGTTCTTC; CDR3 protein: CASSPSSGIYNEQFF
clone size: NA; V gene: TRBV7-9; J gene: TRBJ2-2; D gene: NA; CDR3 DNA: TGTGCCAGCAGCTTTCGAGGGGAGCTGTTTTTT; CDR3 protein: CASSFRGELFF
clone size: once; V gene: TRBV28; J gene: TRBJ1-1; D gene: TRBD1; CDR3 DNA: TGTGCCAGCAGCTCGGACAGGTACACTGAAGCTTTCTTT; CDR3 protein: CASSSDRYTEAFF
clone size: NA; V gene: TRBV2; J gene: TRBJ2-1; D gene: NA; CDR3 DNA: TGTGCCGTCGGGAGAAGCTCCTACAATGAGCAGTTCTTC; CDR3 protein: CAVGRSSYNEQFF
clone size: once; V gene: TRBV27; J gene: TRBJ2-1; D gene: NA; CDR3 DNA: TGTGCCAGCAGGCCGACAGGCTACAATGAGCAGTTCTTC; CDR3 protein: CASRPTGYNEQFF
clone size: NA; V gene: TRBV19; J gene: TRBJ1-2; D gene: NA; CDR3 DNA: TGTGCCAGTAGTATAGATCTCGAGGAGGGGGGCTATGGCTACACCTTC; CDR3 protein: CASSIDLEEGGYGYTF
clone size: few; V gene: TRBV25-1; J gene: TRBJ2-7; D gene: NA; CDR3 DNA: TGTGCCAGCAGTGAAATCTACGAGCAGTACTTC; CDR3 protein: CASSEIYEQYF
clone size: NA; V gene: TRBV2; J gene: TRBJ1-1; D gene: NA; CDR3 DNA: TGTGCCAGCACAAGGGGGAGGGACACTGAAGCTTTCTTT; CDR3 protein: CASTRGRDTEAFF
clone size: NA; V gene: TRBV9; J gene: TRBJ2-3; D gene: TRBD2; CDR3 DNA: TGTGCCAGCAGCTACTCCGGGACTAGCGGGGGAACGCAGTATTTT; CDR3 protein: CASSYSGTSGGTQYF
clone size: NA; V gene: TRBV6-1; J gene: TRBJ1-1; D gene: NA; CDR3 DNA: TGTGCCAGCAGTGATTTTTACGCGGTGAACACTGAAGCTTTCTTT; CDR3 protein: CASSDFYAVNTEAFF
clone size: NA; V gene: TRBV30; J gene: TRBJ2-7; D gene: NA; CDR3 DNA: TGTGCCTGGAGTGAGCGGATTTTGCCCTACGAGCAGTACTTC; CDR3 protein: CAWSERILPYEQYF
clone size: NA; V gene: TRBV27; J gene: TRBJ2-3; D gene: NA; CDR3 DNA: TGTGCCAGTTCACACGCCAACGTGCGGGCTCCTTTAACAGATACGCAGTATTTT; CDR3 protein: CASSHANVRAPLTDTQYF